This record looks at one T cell receptor (beta chain) sequence and its context. In its sample, this clonotype was seen many times. The antigen this receptor binds is unknown. No base qualities exist here, and no much larger clone lies one base off it. The sample is drawn from a study of T cells after yellow fever vaccination (dated by TCRdb to between 2018 and 2021). Concerning the study at large: Libraries from fractions with low cell numbers were prepared with the SMART-Seq v4 Ultra Low Input RNA kit. To track T-cell clones before and after primary and booster YFV17D yellow fever vaccination, bulk TCR alpha and beta repertoires were sequenced longitudinally. Two healthy male donors, one aged 18 to 30 and one aged 30 to 40 years, made up the cohort. Bulk PBMC replicates and cell subsets were isolated from blood drawn at multiple timepoints before and after both primary and secondary immunization. Beyond this particular receptor, the publication reports: Computational filtering was required because FACS-sorted repertoires could contain abundant contaminating clonotypes from the bulk population. Because the study included only a couple of donors, the extent to which the findings can be generalized is limited. A small share of clonotypes occurred in both CD4 and CD8 compartments, likely arising from convergent recombination. Compared with the primary T-cell response, the secondary T-cell response was faster but weaker, reaching its peak on day 5 rather than on day 15. After the booster, most clones that had expanded after primary vaccination were detected again (almost 97% of CD4 and roughly 86% of CD8), suggesting broad maintenance of memory.

What the treatment or condition label conveys for this sample: live attenuated yellow fever vaccine strain. A standard Ficoll-Paque protocol was used to isolate PBMCs from peripheral blood. CD4 and CD8 T-cell fractions were isolated with Dynabeads CD4 and CD8 positive selection kits. TriZol was used to extract RNA from bulk PBMCs, CD4 and CD8 fractions, and dextramer-positive and dextramer-negative fractions. The germline V gene gives CDR1 as SNHLY and CDR2 as FYNNEI. The CDR3 runs 14 residues from the cysteine to the phenylalanine. Only the CDR3 portion is preserved as DNA: 42 bases, with reading frame beginning at the first base. Germline trimming: 6 bases from V, 2 bases from J; junction bases outside gene matches: 5. TCRdb shows the sequencer as Illumina NovaSeq 6000. TCR cDNA was synthesized by 5'RACE template switching, through which a universal primer site and unique molecular identifiers were introduced. Priming of cDNA synthesis was performed from both the TCR alpha and TCR beta constant segments. Two PCR steps were used to amplify libraries, with sample barcodes and sequencing adapters being added in the second step. Sequencing of libraries was performed on Illumina HiSeq 2500 (2x100 bp) or NovaSeq (2x150 bp). The authors processed their data as follows. Demultiplexing of reads and collapsing into UMI consensus sequences were performed with MIGEC, and V(D)J alignment was carried out with MiXCR. Clonotypes responding to the vaccine were identified with edgeR on replicate PBMC samples, with the criteria of FDR below 0.01 and a log2 fold change above 5 up to day 15. Each bulk clonotype received a CD4 or CD8 identity based on whether the sequenced CD4 or CD8 repertoire contained that clonotype at higher abundance. Using fastp at Q25 and MiXCR, TCRdb reprocessed the public reads and kept productive beta chains. Rows matching on CDR3 protein sequence are summarized as one entry with the most common DNA and genes. TCRdb, rather than the study authors, made the V and J calls. This sample gives 250,000 to 300,000 distinct CDR3 sequences in total; 8.7% of them show up just once. Over 3% of the sample is taken by the ten largest.

Sequencing used CD4+ T cells sorted from PBMCs, obtained 5 days after the yellow fever booster vaccination. The chain is made from TRBV2 and TRBJ2-3; 7 bases in between match TRBD1. The receptor was isolated from a man younger than 30 who received the YFV17D yellow fever vaccine. CDR3 protein: CASRAQGLTDTQYF. The DNA sequence is given as TGTGCCAGCAGGGCACAGGGGCTCACAGATACGCAGTATTTT. Beyond the CDR3, the reference TRBV2 and TRBJ2-3 genes provide the residues; the full variable domain reads: EPEVTQTPSHQVTQMGQEVILRCVPISNHLYFYWYRQILGQKVEFLVSFYNNEISEKSEIFDDQFSVERPDGSNFTLKIRSTKLEDSAMYFCASRAQGLTDTQYFGPGTRLTVL.